Sequencing of this TCR beta chain was carried out in a study of beta chain features in type 1 diabetes. Study conclusions and caveats: Shorter TCRB CDR3s, moderately but significantly so, were found in Type 1 diabetes patients in all four CD4+ subsets. Naive, central memory and Treg TCRB repertoires seemed to resemble each other more closely in patients than they did in healthy donors.

The whole isolated RNA underwent reverse transcription, so sequencing captured expressed TCRB transcripts. The protocol was immunoSEQ multiplex PCR, while the TCRdb copy is restricted to in-frame clones and leaves out a portion. Of tens of thousands of clones listed, 45% to 50% are singletons. Donors contributed one heparinised blood draw apiece, averaging about 100 mL. Researchers reported sorting CD4+ naive, central memory, regulatory and stem cell-like memory cells via CD45RO/CCR7/CD25/CD127/CD95/CD27. Sorted populations all had greater than 95% purity. The CDR3 contains 14 residues. The V and J ends lost 7 bases and 3 bases, in that order; junction bases with no gene match: 5. The germline V gene encodes CDR1 ENHRY and CDR2 SYGVKD. On this clone: Its antigen is unknown.

The receptor was derived from a man aged 25 to 40 with type 1 diabetes. The sequenced sample was central memory CD4+ T cells from blood. The rearrangement joins TRBV10-3 to TRBJ2-2, with TRBD1 matching over 7 bases. CDR3 DNA sequence: TGTGCCATCAAGGGGGCGTTTGACACCGGGGAGCTGTTTTTT. Translated: CAIKGAFDTGELFF.